One and the same sample provided the 15 T cell receptor beta chains below, sequenced in a study of beta chain features in type 1 diabetes. Expressed TCRB transcripts were sequenced because the isolated RNA had all been reverse transcribed beforehand. The protocol was immunoSEQ multiplex PCR, while the TCRdb copy is restricted to in-frame clones and leaves out a portion. Of around 320,000 clones listed, about 14% were seen once; the top ten hold more than 6.5%. The sequenced sample was central memory CD4+ T cells from blood. The source of these receptors is a man aged 25-40 years in good health.

The gene calls are TRBV20-1 and TRBJ2-1; 7 bases agree with TRBD1. The CDR3 is 11 amino acids. With 4 bases clipped from V and 10 bases from J, the junction kept 4 bases outside the gene matches. Germline V gene lookup returns CDR1 DFQATT and CDR2 SNEGSKA (reference sequence). In DNA form, the CDR3 reads TGCAGTGCTACCACAGGGGAGGAGCAGTTCTTC. Its translation: CSATTGEEQFF.

J is TRBJ2-1 and V is TRBV19; the D gene is possibly TRBD1 (5 bases). Trimming removed 10 bases from V and 2 bases from J, with 18 bases in between. The CDR3 is 15 amino acids. Germline-derived CDR1 and CDR2 are LNHDA and SQIVND (reference sequence). Here the CDR3 DNA reads TGTGCCACCGTACTGGACACCAACACCTACAATGAGCAGTTCTTC. Amino acid sequence: CATVLDTNTYNEQFF.

The sample holds a few counts of this clone. The CDR3 DNA reads as TGTGCCAGCAGTCCCTGGGAGACTGGAAAGAATGAGCAGTTCTTC. Its translation is CASSPWETGKNEQFF. This chain joins TRBV6-5 and TRBJ2-1; a weak D match, TRBD2 (5 bases). The CDR3 contains 15 residues. Germline V CDR1 and CDR2: MNHEY, SVGAGI. Trimming removed 5 bases at V and 7 bases at J, with 18 bases between.

The chain couples TRBV6-6 to TRBJ2-3, with 11 bases lining up with TRBD2. CDR3 length: 15 residues. Germline values: CDR1 MNHNY, CDR2 SVGAGI (reference sequence). V was clipped by 6 bases and J by 6 bases; unmatched bases: 8. Here the CDR3 reads CASSRTSGSGDTQYF. In DNA form, the CDR3 reads TGTGCCAGCAGCCGCACTAGCGGGAGTGGGGATACGCAGTATTTT.

V is TRBV7-2 and J is TRBJ1-5, with no clear D. Germline V gene sequence: CDR1 SGHTA, CDR2 FQGNSA. Deletions cut 1 base from V and 6 bases from J, with 7 bases between. The CDR3 length is 13 residues. CDR3 region: CASSLVEAQPQHF. For the CDR3, the DNA is TGTGCCAGCAGCTTAGTCGAGGCTCAGCCCCAGCATTTT.

This clone was counted only a few times. The chain couples TRBV6-1 to TRBJ1-2; D is ambiguous. Trimming pared 4 bases from V and 4 bases from J, leaving 10 bases between. This CDR3 has 13 amino acids. The germline V gene has CDR1 MNHNS and CDR2 SASEGT. The CDR3 region is CASSATTLYGYTF. The CDR3 DNA sequence: TGTGCCAGCAGTGCCACCACTCTCTATGGCTACACCTTC.

The gene calls are TRBV9 and TRBJ1-1, with D unclear. CDR1 and CDR2 (germline): SGDLS, YYNGEE. CDR3 length equals 16 residues. Trimming pared 0 bases from V and 0 bases from J, leaving 12 bases between. The CDR3 sequence is CASSVGAQTMNTEAFF. CDR3 bases: TGTGCCAGCAGCGTAGGGGCACAAACCATGAACACTGAAGCTTTCTTT.

The gene calls are TRBV5-1 and TRBJ1-5; D is unresolved. Between the trimmed V and J ends, which lost 3 bases and 0 bases, there was a span of 10 bases. In germline, CDR1 is SGHRS, CDR2 YFSETQ. CDR3 length: 15 amino acids. CDR3 amino acids: CASSSDGYSNQPQHF. The CDR3 nucleotides are TGCGCCAGCAGCTCCGACGGTTATAGCAATCAGCCCCAGCATTTT.

The V call is TRBV7-2, the J call TRBJ2-5, with 7 bases that match TRBD1. The CDR3 has 14 amino acids. Germline CDR1 and CDR2: SGHTA and FQGNSA. The V and J ends lost 4 bases and 4 bases, in that order; junction bases with no gene match: 6. In DNA, the CDR3 is TGTGCCAGCAGCTCGGACAGGTGGGGAGAGACCCAGTACTTC. Protein: CASSSDRWGETQYF.

The sample holds a few counts of this clone. J is TRBJ1-5 and V is TRBV29-1, with 9 positions matching TRBD1. In germline, CDR1 is SQVTM, CDR2 ANQGSEA. Germline trimming cut 4 bases from V and 5 bases from J; bases unmatched to any gene: 3. This CDR3 has 13 residues. The CDR3 DNA reads as TGCAGCGTTGGGGGACAGGGCGATCAGCCCCAGCATTTT. It yields the protein CSVGGQGDQPQHF.

The chain has TRBV5-1 and TRBJ1-1, with D uncertain. The CDR3 contains 14 residues. Germline assignment: CDR1 SGHRS and CDR2 YFSETQ. V shed 1 base and J shed 1 base, with 8 bases lying between them. In DNA, the CDR3 is TGCGCCAGCAGCTTGTCCAGACCGAACACTGAAGCTTTCTTT. Translation gives CASSLSRPNTEAFF.

This clone was counted only a few times. This sample also contains other DNA sequences that code for the same CDR3. This CDR3 reads CASSLAQETQYF. CDR3 bases: TGTGCCAGCAGCTTGGCACAAGAGACCCAGTACTTC. The chain employs TRBV7-8 and TRBJ2-5; D call uncertain. The CDR3 consists of 12 residues. The ends were cut back, 3 bases at V and 2 bases at J, with 4 bases in the middle. Germline loops: CDR1 SGHVS, CDR2 FQNEAQ.

In this sample, this clone turned up a few times. V and J are TRBV19 and TRBJ1-5; D remains unclear. Germline V gene data show CDR1 as LNHDA and CDR2 as SQIVND (reference sequence). Trimming removed 3 bases from V and 3 bases from J, with 9 bases in between. CDR3 length: 14 residues. The DNA of the CDR3 is TGTGCCAGTAGTATCCCCCAGTTCAATCAGCCCCAGCATTTT. It is translated as CASSIPQFNQPQHF.

The V call is TRBV30, the J call TRBJ2-2, with D perhaps given as TRBD1 or TRBD2 (5 bases each). Germline CDR1 is GTSNPN and CDR2 is SVGIG (reference sequence). This CDR3 spans 15 amino acids. Trimming left V 2 bases short and J 4 bases short, with 14 bases between. The CDR3 DNA reads TGTGCCTGGAGTAGGGGACGGGACGGCACCGGGGAGCTGTTTTTT. As protein: CAWSRGRDGTGELFF.

In its sample, this clone was seen a few times. V gene TRBV11-2 combines with J gene TRBJ1-2, with D hard to call. The V end lost 4 bases, the J end lost 6 bases, and 12 bases lay between the germline ends. The germline V gene encodes CDR1 SGHAT and CDR2 FQNNGV. The CDR3 consists of 13 residues. CDR3 sequence reads: CASSSPGGDGYTF. As DNA, the CDR3 is TGTGCCAGCAGCTCCCCCGGAGGAGATGGCTACACCTTC. Together with reference TRBV11-2 and TRBJ1-2, the CDR3 gives the full variable domain: EAGVAQSPRYKIIEKRQSVAFWCNPISGHATLYWYQQILGQGPKLLIQFQNNGVVDDSQLPKDRFSAERLKGVDSTLKIQPAKLEDSAVYLCASSSPGGDGYTFGSGTRLTVV.